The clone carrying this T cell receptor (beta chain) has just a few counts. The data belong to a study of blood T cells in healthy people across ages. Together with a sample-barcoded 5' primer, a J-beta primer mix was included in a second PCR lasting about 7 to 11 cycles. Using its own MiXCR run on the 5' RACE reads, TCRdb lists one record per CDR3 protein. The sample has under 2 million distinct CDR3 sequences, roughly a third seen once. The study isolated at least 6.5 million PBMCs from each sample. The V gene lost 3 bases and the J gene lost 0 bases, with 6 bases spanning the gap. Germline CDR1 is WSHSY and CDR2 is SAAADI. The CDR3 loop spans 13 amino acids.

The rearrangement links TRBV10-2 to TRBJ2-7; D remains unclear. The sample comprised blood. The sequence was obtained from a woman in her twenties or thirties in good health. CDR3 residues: CASSDWSSYEQYF. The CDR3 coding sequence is TGCGCCAGCAGTGATTGGAGCTCCTACGAGCAGTACTTC.